This T cell receptor beta chain was documented in a study of T cells in Graves' hyperthyroidism and ophthalmopathy. Study overall: Peripheral blood collection took place at initial diagnosis, before any treatment. Overall study findings and caveats: Ophthalmopathy, as predicted by the model, came a median roughly 6.3 months after the prediction.

From germline, CDR1 is MNHEY and CDR2 SMNVEV (reference sequence). After removal of 6 bases from V and 8 bases from J, the junction contained 10 bases not matched to a gene. The CDR3 contains 14 residues. The CDR3 regions of TCR beta were amplified from RNA transcripts. When the TCR CDR3 underwent first-round RT-PCR, the HTBI primer set was used. MiXCR, run by TCRdb on the multiplex PCR reads, gives a single entry per CDR3 protein. The table includes about 260,000 distinct CDR3 sequences, about a sixth detected once. This clonotype was seen ten or more times. Its antigen is undetermined. The genes are TRBV27 and TRBJ1-2; TRBD1 matches at 9 bases. The source material was blood. The TCR originated in a woman younger than 35 with Graves' ophthalmopathy. Here the CDR3 reads CASSLTGGGRGYTF. The CDR3 DNA follows: TGTGCCAGCAGCCTTACAGGGGGCGGAAGAGGCTACACCTTC.